The next 31 T cell receptor beta chains were all read from a single sample in a study of a mutant IDH1 vaccine in newly diagnosed glioma. Only in-frame clones appear in the TCRdb table, and some are missing; sequencing was by immunoSEQ multiplex PCR. Of about 40,000 clones listed, roughly nine tenths are singletons. Documented time point: week 5, during vaccination. Alongside topical imiquimod, each dose of vaccine comprised 300 ug of mutant IDH1 20-mer peptide. Antigens for these TCRs are unknown. The sequences come from PBMCs, collected from a glioma patient whose treatment included an IDH1 peptide vaccine. These receptors were taken from a man in his forties or fifties with glioma.

The chain uses TRBV2 and TRBJ1-5; D is unclear. CDR1 and CDR2 from the germline V gene are SNHLY and FYNNEI. The CDR3 runs to 14 residues. V dropped 1 base and J dropped 0 bases, with 4 bases sitting between them. The CDR3: CASSEVFSNQPQHF. CDR3 sequence (DNA): TGTGCCAGCAGTGAAGTATTTAGCAATCAGCCCCAGCATTTT.

The J gene is TRBJ2-7, the V gene TRBV13; TRBD2 agrees at 8 bases. V shed 4 bases, J shed 2 bases, and the junction held 4 bases outside the gene matches. There are 14 residues in the CDR3. In germline, CDR1 is PRHDT, CDR2 FYEKMQ (reference sequence). CDR3 loop: CASSWGAGAYEQYF. The CDR3 DNA sequence: TGTGCCAGCAGCTGGGGAGCGGGGGCCTACGAGCAGTACTTC.

CDR3 coding DNA: TGTGCCAGCGCGCCCGGGACAGGGGGATCTGGGACCCAGTACTTC. Translated, it gives CASAPGTGGSGTQYF. V is TRBV5-4 and J is TRBJ2-5; 11 bases are a match to TRBD1. This CDR3 is 15 amino acids long. Per germline, CDR1 SGHNT and CDR2 YYREEE (reference sequence). V was clipped by 7 bases and J by 7 bases; unmatched bases: 12.

CDR3 region: CASSHQTRNTEAFF. The CDR3 DNA sequence: TGCGCCAGCAGCCATCAAACAAGGAACACTGAAGCTTTCTTT. The chain joins TRBV4-3 to TRBJ1-1; no firm D call. V was trimmed by 3 bases and J by 1 base, leaving 9 bases between them. CDR3 length equals 14 residues. Germline CDR1 LGHNA, CDR2 YSLEER.

This sequence joins TRBV29-1 and TRBJ2-3; possible D gene TRBD2, 5 bases. Looked up from germline, CDR1 is SQVTM and CDR2 is ANQGSEA. V was clipped by 5 bases and J by 7 bases, with 19 bases between them. This CDR3 is 14 amino acids long. The CDR3 loop is CSVSTLERGNTQYF. In DNA form, the CDR3 reads TGCAGCGTTTCCACCTTGGAGCGAGGGAATACGCAGTATTTT.

J is TRBJ1-2 and V is TRBV4-3, with D maybe TRBD1 (5 bases). Germline V gene sequence: CDR1 LGHNA, CDR2 YSLEER. Trimming took off 4 bases at V and 8 bases at J, with 14 bases between the two ends. The CDR3 is made up of 13 amino acids. The CDR3 is CASSLGTGNGYTF. CDR3 sequence (DNA): TGCGCCAGCAGCCTAGGAACAGGCAACGGCTACACCTTC.

This clone was recorded once. The J gene is TRBJ1-1, the V gene TRBV7-9; D is ambiguous. The V gene lost 11 bases and the J gene lost 8 bases, with 12 bases spanning the gap. Germline V gene lookup returns CDR1 SEHNR and CDR2 FQNEAQ (reference sequence). This CDR3 comprises 10 residues. The CDR3 bases are TGTGCCCCCCGGCCCTCCGAAGCTTTCTTT. Translated: CAPRPSEAFF.

CDR3 amino acids: CASSERGLYTEAFF. The CDR3 nucleotides read TGTGCCAGCAGTGAAAGGGGTTTATACACTGAAGCTTTCTTT. The rearrangement uses TRBV6-1 and TRBJ1-1, with a tentative D call TRBD1 (5 bases). Trimming cost V 2 bases and J 3 bases, with 10 bases left between them. Germline V gives CDR1 MNHNS, CDR2 SASEGT. The CDR3 has 14 residues.

The chain carries TRBV11-1 and TRBJ2-7; 9 bases map to TRBD1. The ends lost 5 bases at V and 2 bases at J; junction bases unmatched: 10. Germline V gene sequence: CDR1 SGHAT, CDR2 FQDESV (reference sequence). The CDR3 is made up of 16 amino acids. CDR3: CASSPYRGRMAYEQYF. The CDR3 DNA reads as TGTGCCAGCAGCCCCTACAGGGGGCGCATGGCCTACGAGCAGTACTTC.

The genes are TRBV27 and TRBJ2-3; a weak D match, TRBD1 (5 bases). This CDR3 is 17 amino acids long. The germline V and J ends were trimmed by 5 bases and 0 bases, with 18 bases remaining between them. Germline V lookup: CDR1 MNHEY, CDR2 SMNVEV (reference sequence). The CDR3 region is CASSQKTDPASTDTQYF. Here the CDR3 DNA reads TGTGCCAGCAGTCAAAAGACAGACCCTGCTAGCACAGATACGCAGTATTTT.

The rearrangement uses TRBV5-1 and TRBJ1-2; 8 bases agree with TRBD1. The CDR3 sequence is 15 residues long. Germline V lookup: CDR1 SGHRS, CDR2 YFSETQ. V lost 0 bases to trimming and J lost 4 bases; unmatched junction nucleotides: 5. The DNA for the CDR3 is TGCGCCAGCAGCTTGGCCGGGACAGGACCCTATGGCTACACCTTC. It yields the protein CASSLAGTGPYGYTF.

The V gene is TRBV9, the J gene TRBJ2-3, with D possibly matching TRBD2 (5 bases). CDR1 is SGDLS, CDR2 YYNGEE, per germline. Trimming stripped 5 bases from V and 7 bases from J, with 11 bases between. CDR3 size: 12 residues. CDR3 amino acids: CASSPPGYTQYF. Here the CDR3 DNA reads TGTGCCAGCAGTCCTCCGGGATATACGCAGTATTTT.

The V call is TRBV6-5, the J call TRBJ2-1; D not certain. CDR3 length equals 12 residues. Trimming took 7 bases from V and 4 from J, leaving 8 bases between them. From germline, CDR1 is MNHEY and CDR2 SVGAGI. DNA of the CDR3: TGTGCCAGCACAGCCTCTTACAATGAGCAGTTCTTC. Translating gives CASTASYNEQFF.

The genes are TRBV5-4 and TRBJ2-7, with TRBD1 matching 10 bases. V was clipped by 4 bases and J by 2 bases; unmatched bases: 3. The CDR3 is made up of 14 amino acids. In germline, CDR1 is SGHNT, CDR2 YYREEE (reference sequence). Written as DNA, the CDR3 is TGTGCCAGCAGCCCGACAGGGGGCGCCTACGAGCAGTACTTC. It specifies CASSPTGGAYEQYF.

CDR3 nucleotides: TGCGCCTTCGAAACCTACGAGCAGTACTTC. Translating gives CAFETYEQYF. V usage is TRBV10-1 and J usage is TRBJ2-7, with D uncertain. This CDR3 spans 10 amino acids. Germline V lookup: CDR1 WNHNN, CDR2 SYGVQD (reference sequence). Between the trimmed V and J ends, which lost 11 bases and 2 bases, there was a span of 7 bases.

The rearrangement joins TRBV28 to TRBJ1-1; TRBD1 matches at 8 bases. CDR1 and CDR2 from the germline V gene are MDHEN and SYDVKM. V lost 7 bases, J lost 1 base, and 11 bases stayed unmatched. This CDR3 comprises 16 residues. CDR3 DNA sequence: TGTGCCAGCAACCCCCCCGGGACAGGTCGGAACACTGAAGCTTTCTTT. This encodes CASNPPGTGRNTEAFF.

The chain uses TRBV7-9 and TRBJ2-5; maybe TRBD2 (5 bases). The CDR3 length is 14 residues. Germline V gene sequence: CDR1 SEHNR, CDR2 FQNEAQ (reference sequence). Trimming stripped 5 bases from V and 5 bases from J, with 15 bases between. The CDR3 bases are TGTGCCAGCAGCCCTAACAGCGAGCGGGAGACCCAGTACTTC. Residues: CASSPNSERETQYF.

The rearrangement links TRBV18 to TRBJ1-2; D gene ambiguous. V lost 1 base, J lost 2 bases, and 11 bases lay in between. Per the germline V gene, CDR1 is KGHSH and CDR2 is LQKENI. CDR3 length: 15 residues. CDR3 DNA: TGTGCCAGCTCACCACTGACTGTCACGAACTATGGCTACACCTTC. Translating gives CASSPLTVTNYGYTF.

V usage is TRBV30 and J usage is TRBJ2-5; D may be TRBD1 or TRBD2 (5 bases each). Trimming took off 0 bases at V and 0 bases at J, with 8 bases between the two ends. This CDR3 region has 14 residues. The germline CDR1 and CDR2 sequences are GTSNPN and SVGIG (reference sequence). CDR3 sequence (DNA): TGTGCCTGGAGTGTACGGGGCAACCAAGAGACCCAGTACTTC. Translated, it gives CAWSVRGNQETQYF.

The chain employs TRBV29-1 and TRBJ2-3, with D hard to call. The CDR3 is 11 amino acids. Germline values: CDR1 SQVTM, CDR2 ANQGSEA. V dropped 7 bases and J dropped 3 bases, with 8 bases sitting between them. The CDR3 DNA reads as TGCAGCGCCCGGGTAACAGATACGCAGTATTTT. As protein: CSARVTDTQYF.

V is TRBV5-6 and J is TRBJ1-2; D possibly corresponds to TRBD1 (6 bases). The CDR3 runs to 13 residues. Deletions cut 6 bases from V and 7 bases from J, with 16 bases between. Germline values: CDR1 SGHDT, CDR2 YYEEEE. CDR3 sequence (DNA): TGTGCCAGCATGCTGAGGGGGGTAGGTGGCTACACCTTC. Protein sequence: CASMLRGVGGYTF.

The V and J genes are TRBV29-1 and TRBJ2-5; D possibly corresponds to TRBD2 (6 bases). The germline V gene has CDR1 SQVTM and CDR2 ANQGSEA. The V end was cut by 2 bases, the J end by 5 bases, with 15 bases between. The length of the CDR3 is 14 residues. In DNA form, the CDR3 reads TGCAGCGTTGAAAGGAGGGGCTCTATGGAGACCCAGTACTTC. This encodes CSVERRGSMETQYF.

CDR3 protein: CASSLYGQGAKPEAFF. CDR3 DNA: TGCGCCAGCAGCTTATATGGACAGGGAGCGAAGCCTGAAGCTTTCTTT. The chain is built from TRBV5-1 and TRBJ1-1; 8 nucleotides match TRBD1. From germline, CDR1 is SGHRS and CDR2 YFSETQ. The CDR3 runs to 16 residues. The V segment lost 2 bases and the J segment 6 bases; nucleotides outside the gene matches: 12.

The chain has TRBV7-6 and TRBJ2-7, with 12 bases lining up with TRBD1. Trimming took 1 base from V and 4 from J; bases not matched to a gene: 2. Germline assignment: CDR1 SGHVS and CDR2 FNYEAQ. The CDR3 has 15 amino acids. The CDR3 sequence: CASSLGDRGLYEQYF. The CDR3 nucleotides read TGTGCCAGCAGCTTAGGGGACAGGGGGCTGTACGAGCAGTACTTC.

The rearrangement uses TRBV7-2 and TRBJ2-3; 16 nucleotides agree with TRBD2. Germline trimming cut 4 bases from V and 5 bases from J; bases unmatched to any gene: 6. The CDR3 consists of 17 residues. Germline CDR1 and CDR2: SGHTA and FQGNSA. The chain's CDR3 is CASSSPGLAGGKDTQYF. CDR3 DNA: TGTGCCAGCAGCTCTCCGGGACTAGCGGGAGGGAAAGATACGCAGTATTTT.

In its sample, this clone was seen once. The chain has TRBV6-1 and TRBJ1-4; D ambiguous. V lost 1 base and J 3 bases, leaving 9 bases between the germline ends. Germline V lookup: CDR1 MNHNS, CDR2 SASEGT. The CDR3 runs 15 residues. The CDR3 coding sequence is TGTGCCAGCAGTGAAGAGGAGAAAGCTAATGAAAAACTGTTTTTT. This codes for CASSEEEKANEKLFF.

This clone was recorded once. The chain combines TRBV18 with TRBJ2-1; no clear D gene. This CDR3 region has 17 residues. The germline V gene encodes CDR1 KGHSH and CDR2 LQKENI. Deletions cut 3 bases from V and 0 bases from J, with 15 bases between. The DNA for the CDR3 is TGTGCCAGCTCACCCACCGAATTCTGGGGCTCCTACAATGAGCAGTTCTTC. It translates to CASSPTEFWGSYNEQFF.

This clone was detected only once. V usage is TRBV6-1 and J usage is TRBJ2-4, with 8 bases aligning to TRBD2. Germline loops: CDR1 MNHNS, CDR2 SASEGT. The V gene end was trimmed by 3 bases and the J gene end by 6 bases; junction bases not matched to a gene: 10. The CDR3 contains 16 residues. As DNA, the CDR3 is TGTGCCAGCAGTGAGGGACGGGGGGGCGGAAGAAACATTCAGTACTTC. Residues: CASSEGRGGGRNIQYF.

The table lists this clone with a count of one. This chain uses TRBV19 with TRBJ1-5; D remains ambiguous. The CDR3 loop spans 18 amino acids. The germline V and J ends were trimmed by 3 bases and 0 bases, with 18 bases remaining between them. Germline CDR1 LNHDA, CDR2 SQIVND (reference sequence). CDR3 nucleotides: TGTGCCAGTAGTATTCAGAAAAGCGCCCCTTATAGCAATCAGCCCCAGCATTTT. Translated: CASSIQKSAPYSNQPQHF.

The chain recombines TRBV11-3 with TRBJ2-7, with TRBD2 matching 8 bases. Germline trimming cut 6 bases from V and 0 bases from J; bases unmatched to any gene: 7. Germline V gene data show CDR1 as SGHNT and CDR2 as YENEEA. The CDR3 has 15 amino acids. The CDR3 DNA follows: TGTGCCAGCAGTCGGGGGGGCCCGAGCTCCTACGAGCAGTACTTC. It translates to CASSRGGPSSYEQYF.

The rearrangement links TRBV19 to TRBJ2-7; the D is unclear. Between the trimmed V and J ends, which lost 3 bases and 9 bases, there was a span of 12 bases. This CDR3 region has 12 residues. Germline-derived CDR1 and CDR2 are LNHDA and SQIVND (reference sequence). For the CDR3, the DNA is TGTGCCAGTAGTATCGGACCCTCGGTGCAGTACTTC. It yields the protein CASSIGPSVQYF.